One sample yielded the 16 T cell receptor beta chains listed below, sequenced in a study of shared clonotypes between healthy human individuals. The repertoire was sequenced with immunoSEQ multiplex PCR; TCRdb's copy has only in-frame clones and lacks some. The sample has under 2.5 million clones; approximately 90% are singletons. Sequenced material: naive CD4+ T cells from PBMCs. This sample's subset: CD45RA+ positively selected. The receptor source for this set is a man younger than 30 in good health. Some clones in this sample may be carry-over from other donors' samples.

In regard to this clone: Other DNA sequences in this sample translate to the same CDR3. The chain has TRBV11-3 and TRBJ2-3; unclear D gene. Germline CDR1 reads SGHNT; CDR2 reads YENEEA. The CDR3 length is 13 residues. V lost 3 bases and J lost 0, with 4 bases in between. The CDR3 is CASSLPSTDTQYF. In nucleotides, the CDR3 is TGTGCCAGCAGCTTGCCAAGCACAGATACGCAGTATTTT.

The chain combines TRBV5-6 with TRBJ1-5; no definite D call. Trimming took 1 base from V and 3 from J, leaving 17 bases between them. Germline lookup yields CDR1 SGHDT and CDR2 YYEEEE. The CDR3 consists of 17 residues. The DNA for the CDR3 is TGTGCCAGCAGCTTGACATCGGGAGCGGAAAACAATCAGCCCCAGCATTTT. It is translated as CASSLTSGAENNQPQHF.

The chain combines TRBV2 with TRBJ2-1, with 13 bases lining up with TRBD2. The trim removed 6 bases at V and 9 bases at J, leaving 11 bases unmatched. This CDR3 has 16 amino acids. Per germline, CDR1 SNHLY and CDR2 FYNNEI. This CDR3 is CASSRTSGSSRGEQFF. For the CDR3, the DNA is TGTGCCAGCAGCCGGACTAGCGGGAGTTCACGGGGTGAGCAGTTCTTC.

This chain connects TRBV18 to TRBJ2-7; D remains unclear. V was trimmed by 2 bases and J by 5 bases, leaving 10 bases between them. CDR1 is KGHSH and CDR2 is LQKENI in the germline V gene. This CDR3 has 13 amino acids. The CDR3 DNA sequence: TGTGCCAGCTCACCAGGGAATGATGACGAGCAGTACTTC. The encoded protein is CASSPGNDDEQYF.

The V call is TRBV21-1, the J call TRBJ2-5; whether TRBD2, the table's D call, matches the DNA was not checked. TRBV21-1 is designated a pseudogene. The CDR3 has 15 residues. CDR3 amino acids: CASSVLAGGIETQYF. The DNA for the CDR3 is TGTGCCAGCAGCGTCCTAGCGGGAGGAATAGAGACCCAGTACTTC.

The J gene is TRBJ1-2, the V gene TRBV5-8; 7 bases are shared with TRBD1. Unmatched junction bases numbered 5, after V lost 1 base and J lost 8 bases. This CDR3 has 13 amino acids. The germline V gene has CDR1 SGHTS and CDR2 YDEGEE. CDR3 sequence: CASSLWQGDGYTF. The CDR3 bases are TGTGCCAGCAGCTTGTGGCAGGGGGACGGCTACACCTTC.

Here the CDR3 DNA reads TGCAGTGCGGCGGGATATAACACCATATATTTT. Amino acid sequence: CSAAGYNTIYF. V and J are TRBV20-1 and TRBJ1-3; D gene unclear. The V end was cut by 6 bases, the J end by 7 bases, with 10 bases between. The germline gives CDR1 DFQATT, CDR2 SNEGSKA (reference sequence). CDR3 size: 11 residues.

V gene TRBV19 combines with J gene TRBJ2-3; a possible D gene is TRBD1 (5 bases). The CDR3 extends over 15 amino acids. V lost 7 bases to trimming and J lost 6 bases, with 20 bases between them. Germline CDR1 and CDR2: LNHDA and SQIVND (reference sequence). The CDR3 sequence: CASTLGAATGDTQYF. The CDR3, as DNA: TGTGCCAGTACCCTTGGGGCAGCCACCGGGGATACGCAGTATTTT. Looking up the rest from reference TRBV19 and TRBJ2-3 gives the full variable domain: DGGITQSPKYLFRKEGQNVTLSCEQNLNHDAMYWYRQDPGQGLRLIYYSQIVNDFQKGDIAEGYSVSREKKESFPLTVTSAQKNPTAFYLCASTLGAATGDTQYFGPGTRLTVL.

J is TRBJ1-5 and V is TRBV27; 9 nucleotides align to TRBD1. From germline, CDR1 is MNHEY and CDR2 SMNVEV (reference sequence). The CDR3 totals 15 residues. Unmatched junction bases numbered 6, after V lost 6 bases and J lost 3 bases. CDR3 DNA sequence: TGTGCCAGCAGGCGGGGACAGGGAACCAATCAGCCCCAGCATTTT. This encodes CASRRGQGTNQPQHF.

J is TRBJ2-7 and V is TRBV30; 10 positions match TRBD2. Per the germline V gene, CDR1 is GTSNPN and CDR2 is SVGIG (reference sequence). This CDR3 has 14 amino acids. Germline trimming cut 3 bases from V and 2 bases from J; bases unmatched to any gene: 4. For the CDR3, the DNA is TGTGCCTGGAGAGGGAGCGGGGGGGCCTACGAGCAGTACTTC. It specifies CAWRGSGGAYEQYF.

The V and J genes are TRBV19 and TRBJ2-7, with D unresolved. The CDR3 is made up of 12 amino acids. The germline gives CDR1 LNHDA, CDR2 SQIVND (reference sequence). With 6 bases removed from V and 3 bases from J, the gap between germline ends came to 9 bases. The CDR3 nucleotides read TGTGCCAGTAGCGGAGCACGCTACGAGCAGTACTTC. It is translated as CASSGARYEQYF.

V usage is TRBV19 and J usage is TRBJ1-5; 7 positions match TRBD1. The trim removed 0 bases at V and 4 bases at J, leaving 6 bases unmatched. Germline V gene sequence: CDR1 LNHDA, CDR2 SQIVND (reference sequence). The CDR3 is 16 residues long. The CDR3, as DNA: TGTGCCAGTAGTATAGATCTATTCAGGGGGAATCAGCCCCAGCATTTT. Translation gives CASSIDLFRGNQPQHF. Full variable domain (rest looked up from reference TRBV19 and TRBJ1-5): DGGITQSPKYLFRKEGQNVTLSCEQNLNHDAMYWYRQDPGQGLRLIYYSQIVNDFQKGDIAEGYSVSREKKESFPLTVTSAQKNPTAFYLCASSIDLFRGNQPQHFGDGTRLSIL.

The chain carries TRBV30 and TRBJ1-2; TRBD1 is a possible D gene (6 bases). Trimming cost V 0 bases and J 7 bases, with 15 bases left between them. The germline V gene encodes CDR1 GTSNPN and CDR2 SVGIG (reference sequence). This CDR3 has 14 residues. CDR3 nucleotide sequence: TGTGCCTGGAGTGTACTGATGGGGGCCGCTGGCTACACCTTC. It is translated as CAWSVLMGAAGYTF.

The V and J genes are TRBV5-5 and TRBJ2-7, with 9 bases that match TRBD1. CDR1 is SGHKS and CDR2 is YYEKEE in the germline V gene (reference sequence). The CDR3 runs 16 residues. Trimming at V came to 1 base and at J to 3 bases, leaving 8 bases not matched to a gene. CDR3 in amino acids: CASSLQPGQGFYEQYF. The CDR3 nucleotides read TGTGCCAGCAGCTTGCAACCGGGACAGGGTTTCTACGAGCAGTACTTC.

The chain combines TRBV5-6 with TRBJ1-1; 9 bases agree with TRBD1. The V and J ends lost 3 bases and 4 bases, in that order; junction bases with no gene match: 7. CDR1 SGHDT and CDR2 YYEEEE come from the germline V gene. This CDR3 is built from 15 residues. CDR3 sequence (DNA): TGTGCCAGCAGCTCCCCTAGACAGGGGGGCACTGAAGCTTTCTTT. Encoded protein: CASSSPRQGGTEAFF.

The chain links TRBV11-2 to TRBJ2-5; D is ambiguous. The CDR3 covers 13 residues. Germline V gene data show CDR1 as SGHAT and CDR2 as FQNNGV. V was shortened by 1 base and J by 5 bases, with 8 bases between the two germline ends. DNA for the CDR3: TGTGCCAGCAGCTTAGTGTACCCGGAGACCCAGTACTTC. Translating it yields CASSLVYPETQYF.